This T cell receptor (beta chain) was sequenced during a study of CD8 T cells in Susac syndrome. Sequencing of TCR beta was performed on blood CD8+ and CD4+ T cells. TEMRA cells were enriched by FACS, and CD4+ and CD8+ T cells were negatively isolated. RNA amounts of about 0.5 to 1 ug underwent reverse transcription with random hexamers. Across 54 Vbeta and 13 Jbeta, immunoSEQ multiplex PCR amplified TCR beta CDR3. TCRdb called the immunoSEQ multiplex PCR reads again in MiXCR, with one record for every CDR3 protein. Here the sample spans some 400,000 distinct CDR3 sequences, more than 70% being singletons. The junction had 8 bases not matched to a gene; V was cut back by 7 bases and J by 3 bases. Germline values: CDR1 SNHLY, CDR2 FYNNEI. This CDR3 spans 14 amino acids.

This TCR was sampled from a human donor with multiple sclerosis. The J gene is TRBJ2-7, the V gene TRBV2, with TRBD1 matching over 8 bases. The sample was CD8+ T cells from PBMCs. The CDR3 is CASTHRDRYYEQYF. DNA of the CDR3: TGTGCCAGCACCCACCGGGACAGGTACTACGAGCAGTACTTC.